This T cell receptor (beta chain) appears in the sequencing data of a study of metastatic and nonmetastatic thyroid tumors. The wider study: Thyroid patients, malignant and benign, had repertoires compared across blood and tumor or nodule tissue.

TCRdb ran MiXCR on the PCR reads. This table has about 27,000 clones, around 14% appearing once. This CDR3 has 15 residues. V was shortened by 0 bases and J by 4 bases, with 10 bases between the two germline ends. CDR1 SGHTA and CDR2 FQGNSA come from the germline V gene. Every patient was untreated before thyroid surgery. The V gene is TRBV7-2, the J gene TRBJ2-1, with D possibly being TRBD2 (6 bases). The sequenced sample consisted of blood. The source is a male donor with papillary thyroid cancer or a benign thyroid nodule (not recorded which). Some clones in this sample may be carry-over from other donors' samples. The CDR3: CASSLAGDLYNEQFF. In DNA, the CDR3 is TGTGCCAGCAGCTTAGCGGGGGACTTATACAATGAGCAGTTCTTC.